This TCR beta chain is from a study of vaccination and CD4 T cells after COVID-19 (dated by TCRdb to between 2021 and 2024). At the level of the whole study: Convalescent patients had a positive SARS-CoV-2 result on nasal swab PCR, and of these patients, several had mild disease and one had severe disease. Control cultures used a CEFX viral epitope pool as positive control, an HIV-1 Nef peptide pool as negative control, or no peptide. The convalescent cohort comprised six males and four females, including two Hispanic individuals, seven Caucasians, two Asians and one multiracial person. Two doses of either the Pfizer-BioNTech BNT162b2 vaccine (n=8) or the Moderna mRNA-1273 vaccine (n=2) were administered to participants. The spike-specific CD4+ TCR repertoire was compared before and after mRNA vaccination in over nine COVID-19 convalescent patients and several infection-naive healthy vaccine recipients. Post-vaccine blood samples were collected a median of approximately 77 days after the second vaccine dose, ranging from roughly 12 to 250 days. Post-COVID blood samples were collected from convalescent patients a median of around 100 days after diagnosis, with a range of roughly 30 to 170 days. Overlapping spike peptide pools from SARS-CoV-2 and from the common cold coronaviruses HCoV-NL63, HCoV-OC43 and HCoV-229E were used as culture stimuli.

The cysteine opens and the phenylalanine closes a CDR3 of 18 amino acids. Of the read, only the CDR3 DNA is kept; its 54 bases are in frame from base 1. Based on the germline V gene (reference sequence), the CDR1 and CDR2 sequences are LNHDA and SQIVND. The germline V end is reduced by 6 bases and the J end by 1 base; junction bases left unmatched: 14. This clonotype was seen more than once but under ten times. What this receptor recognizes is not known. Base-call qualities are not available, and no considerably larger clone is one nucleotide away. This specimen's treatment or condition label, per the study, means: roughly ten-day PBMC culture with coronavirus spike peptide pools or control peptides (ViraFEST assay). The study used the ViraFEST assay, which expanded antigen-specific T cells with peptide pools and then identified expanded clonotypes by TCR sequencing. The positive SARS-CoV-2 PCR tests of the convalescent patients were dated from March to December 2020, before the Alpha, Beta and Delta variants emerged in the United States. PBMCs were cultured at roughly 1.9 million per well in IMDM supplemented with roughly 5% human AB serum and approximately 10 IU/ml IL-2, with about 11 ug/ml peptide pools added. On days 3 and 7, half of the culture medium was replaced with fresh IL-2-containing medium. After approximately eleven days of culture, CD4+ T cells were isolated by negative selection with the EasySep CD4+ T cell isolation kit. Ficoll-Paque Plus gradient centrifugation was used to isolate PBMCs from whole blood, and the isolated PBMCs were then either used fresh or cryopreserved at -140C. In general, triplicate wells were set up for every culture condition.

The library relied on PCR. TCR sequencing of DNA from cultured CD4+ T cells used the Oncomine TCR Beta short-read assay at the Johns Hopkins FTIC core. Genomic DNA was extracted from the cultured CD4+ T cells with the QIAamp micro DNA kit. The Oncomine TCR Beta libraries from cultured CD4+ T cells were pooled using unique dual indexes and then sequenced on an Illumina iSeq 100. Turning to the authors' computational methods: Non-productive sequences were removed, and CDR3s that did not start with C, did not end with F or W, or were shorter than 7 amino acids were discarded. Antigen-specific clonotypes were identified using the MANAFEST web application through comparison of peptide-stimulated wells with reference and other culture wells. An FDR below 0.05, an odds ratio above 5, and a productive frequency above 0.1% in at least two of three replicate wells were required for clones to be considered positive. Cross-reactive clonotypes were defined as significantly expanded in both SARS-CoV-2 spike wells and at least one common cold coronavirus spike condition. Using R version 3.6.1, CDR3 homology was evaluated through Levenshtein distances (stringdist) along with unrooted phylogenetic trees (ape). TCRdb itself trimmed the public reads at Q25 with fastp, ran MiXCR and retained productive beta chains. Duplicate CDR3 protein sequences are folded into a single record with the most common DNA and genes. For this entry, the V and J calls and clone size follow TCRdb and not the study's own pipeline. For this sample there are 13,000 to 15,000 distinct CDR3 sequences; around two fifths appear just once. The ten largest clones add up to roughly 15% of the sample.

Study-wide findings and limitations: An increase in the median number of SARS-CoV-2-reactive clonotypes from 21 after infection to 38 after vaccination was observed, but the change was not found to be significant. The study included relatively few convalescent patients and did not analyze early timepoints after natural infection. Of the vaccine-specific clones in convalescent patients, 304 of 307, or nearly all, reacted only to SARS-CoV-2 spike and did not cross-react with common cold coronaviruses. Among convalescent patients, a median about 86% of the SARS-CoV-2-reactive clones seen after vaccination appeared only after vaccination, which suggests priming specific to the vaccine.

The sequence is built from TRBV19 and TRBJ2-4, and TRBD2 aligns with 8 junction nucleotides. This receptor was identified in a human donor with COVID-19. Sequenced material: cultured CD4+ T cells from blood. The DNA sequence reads TGTGCCAGTAGCCCGCCCCCTTTAGCGGGGAGCGCCAAAAACATTCAGTACTTC. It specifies CASSPPPLAGSAKNIQYF.